A single sample is the source of the 10 T cell receptor beta chains below, sequenced in a study of blood T cell repertoires in COVID-19. Libraries were prepared by immunoSEQ multiplex PCR; TCRdb keeps only in-frame clonotypes and omits some of them. The sample has about 300,000 clones; approximately 89% are singletons. Sequences were obtained from PBMCs or T cells enriched from blood (not recorded which). The receptors were gathered from a young woman who had recovered from COVID-19.

This clone has just a few counts. The chain links TRBV7-6 to TRBJ1-3; no definite D call. This CDR3 contains 14 residues. V lost 4 bases, J lost 2 bases, and 9 bases lay in between. The germline CDR1 and CDR2 sequences are SGHVS and FNYEAQ. The CDR3 here is CASSSPSTGNTIYF. CDR3 bases: TGTGCCAGCAGCTCTCCCTCTACTGGAAACACCATATATTTT.

The chain is built from TRBV19 and TRBJ2-3, with 8 bases identical to TRBD2. The CDR3 is 15 residues long. Germline lookup yields CDR1 LNHDA and CDR2 SQIVND (reference sequence). V shed 4 bases, J shed 1 base, and the junction held 4 bases outside the gene matches. The CDR3 region is CASSKAGGRTDTQYF. The CDR3 DNA reads as TGTGCCAGTAGTAAGGCGGGAGGACGCACAGATACGCAGTATTTT.

The chain links TRBV7-2 to TRBJ2-5; 9 nucleotides align to TRBD2. Germline-derived CDR1 and CDR2 are SGHTA and FQGNSA. This CDR3 is 16 amino acids long. The V and J ends lost 1 base and 2 bases, in that order; junction bases with no gene match: 5. CDR3 bases: TGTGCCAGCAGCTTAGTTTCAACTAGCGGGCAAGAGACCCAGTACTTC. Protein sequence: CASSLVSTSGQETQYF.

This clone was detected only once. The V and J genes are TRBV7-8 and TRBJ2-7; the D gene is possibly TRBD2 (7 bases). The CDR3 runs to 14 residues. Germline CDR1 reads SGHVS; CDR2 reads FQNEAQ. V lost 6 bases to trimming and J lost 3 bases, with 15 bases between them. The CDR3 loop is CASRGGAEDYEQYF. Written as DNA, the CDR3 is TGTGCCAGCAGAGGGGGGGCTGAAGACTACGAGCAGTACTTC.

CDR3 sequence (DNA): TGTGCCAGCAGCCCCCCGGACAGGGGCCTCTCTGGAAACACCATATATTTT. It specifies CASSPPDRGLSGNTIYF. The V call is TRBV7-2, the J call TRBJ1-3, with 9 bases aligning to TRBD1. The V gene's germline CDR1 is SGHTA and CDR2 FQGNSA. The CDR3 totals 17 residues. V was pared by 5 bases and J by 0 bases, with 8 bases of the junction left unmatched.

Written as DNA, the CDR3 is TGTGCCAGCAGCTTAGTTGCGGGTCCCACTAACTATGGCTACACCTTC. Its protein is CASSLVAGPTNYGYTF. The chain has TRBV7-8 and TRBJ1-2; D is unresolved. The germline V gene has CDR1 SGHVS and CDR2 FQNEAQ. The CDR3 covers 16 residues. The V gene lost 1 base and the J gene lost 0 bases, with 12 bases spanning the gap.

V gene TRBV19 combines with J gene TRBJ2-3; 12 positions match TRBD2. Trimming removed 7 bases from V and 5 bases from J; junction bases left unmatched: 4. Germline-derived CDR1 and CDR2 are LNHDA and SQIVND (reference sequence). The CDR3 loop spans 14 amino acids. The CDR3 here is CASKTSGRQDTQYF. CDR3 nucleotides: TGTGCCAGTAAGACTAGCGGGAGACAAGATACGCAGTATTTT.

This chain uses TRBV27 with TRBJ2-1; TRBD2 aligns across 7 bases. The CDR3 covers 17 residues. After removal of 6 bases from V and 0 bases from J, the junction contained 11 bases not matched to a gene. CDR1 MNHEY and CDR2 SMNVEV come from the germline V gene (reference sequence). The chain's CDR3 is CASRDPSRESSYNEQFF. CDR3 in DNA: TGTGCCAGCAGGGACCCGTCGCGGGAGAGCTCCTACAATGAGCAGTTCTTC.

The count of this clone is one. The chain carries TRBV5-4 and TRBJ2-7, with 7 bases aligning to TRBD2. The V gene's germline CDR1 is SGHNT and CDR2 YYREEE (reference sequence). Trimming cost V 6 bases and J 0 bases; bases outside gene matches: 15. The CDR3 runs 17 residues. CDR3 in amino acids: CASTYTRGVESSYEQYF. The CDR3 bases are TGTGCCAGCACCTACACCCGGGGGGTAGAGAGCTCCTACGAGCAGTACTTC. Based on the CDR3 plus reference TRBV5-4 and TRBJ2-7, the full variable domain is ETGVTQSPTHLIKTRGQQVTLRCSSQSGHNTVSWYQQALGQGPQFIFQYYREEENGRGNFPPRFSGLQFPNYSSELNVNALELDDSALYLCASTYTRGVESSYEQYFGPGTRLTVT.

The chain recombines TRBV7-6 with TRBJ2-1, with 8 bases that match TRBD2. The CDR3 totals 17 residues. V lost 4 bases to trimming and J lost 2 bases; unmatched junction nucleotides: 10. Germline CDR1 SGHVS, CDR2 FNYEAQ. DNA for the CDR3: TGTGCCAGCAGCTCACTAGCGGCGGGGCCTACCTACAATGAGCAGTTCTTC. Its translation: CASSSLAAGPTYNEQFF.